The rows below give T cell receptor beta chains drawn from one sample of a study of long-term antiretroviral therapy in people with HIV. Some clones are missing from TCRdb's copy, which holds only in-frame ones; the method was immunoSEQ multiplex PCR. Here the sample spans 21,000 or so clones, under 90% being singletons. The material sequenced was unsorted PBMCs, taken at the start of antiretroviral therapy. Receptors were obtained from a man between 45 and 60 years old with HIV. CDR3s include the opening cysteine and the closing phenylalanine or tryptophan. Each record gives: V gene, J gene, D gene, clone size, CDR3 DNA, CDR3 protein. A D gene is named only where the DNA matches it firmly. A row's size may be missing; if present it is once, few, many or a size class.

TRBV9	TRBJ2-5	NA	NA	TGTGCCAGCAGCGGACAGGATCGGGAGACCCAGTACTTC	CASSGQDRETQYF
TRBV7-9	TRBJ2-7	TRBD2	once	TGTGCCAGCAGCTTATCGGGGGGCGAGCAGTACTTC	CASSLSGGEQYF
TRBV11-3	TRBJ1-1	NA	NA	TGTGCCAGCAGCACGCAGGGCGCTGAAGCTTTCTTT	CASSTQGAEAFF
TRBV28	TRBJ1-5	TRBD1	NA	TGTGCCAGTAGTTCACAGGGGACACCTTATCAGCCCCAGCATTTT	CASSSQGTPYQPQHF
TRBV4-1	TRBJ2-3	NA	NA	TGCGCCAGCAGCCCCCAACCGGGAGGCACAGATACGCAGTATTTT	CASSPQPGGTDTQYF
TRBV10-3	TRBJ1-5	NA	few	TGTGCCATCACGACAGGTCCCAATCAGCCCCAGCATTTT	CAITTGPNQPQHF
TRBV10-3	TRBJ1-5	NA	NA	TGTGCCACAAGGACAGAAGGTGAGCCCCAGCATTTT	CATRTEGEPQHF
TRBV19	TRBJ1-5	TRBD1	few	TGTGCCAGTAGCAGACAGGGTCGCAATCAGCCCCAGCATTTT	CASSRQGRNQPQHF
TRBV6-1	TRBJ1-4	NA	NA	TGTGCCAGCAGCGCTAATGAAAAACTGTTTTTT	CASSANEKLFF
TRBV15	TRBJ2-3	TRBD2	NA	TGTGCCACCAGCAGAGGACCGACTAGCGGGGGTGCGTTGGGTACGCAGTATTTT	CATSRGPTSGGALGTQYF
TRBV5-6	TRBJ2-1	NA	NA	TGTGCCAGCAGCTTGGCCTCAACGTCAGGTGGGCAGTTCTTC	CASSLASTSGGQFF
TRBV23-1	TRBJ1-2	NA	NA	TGCGCCAGCAGTCCCTGCCGGTGCGACTATGGCTACACCTTC	CASSPCRCDYGYTF
TRBV4-3	TRBJ1-5	NA	NA	TGCGCCAGCAGCCAAGCCCTTAGCAATCAGCCCCAGCATTTT	CASSQALSNQPQHF
TRBV7-8	TRBJ2-3	NA	NA	TGTGCCAGCAGCTTAGTTATGTACGGGAACACAGATACGCAGTATTTT	CASSLVMYGNTDTQYF
TRBV5-1	TRBJ2-7	TRBD2	NA	TGCGCCAGCAGCTTAAACTACGGGACTAGCGGTTCCTACGAGCAGTACTTC	CASSLNYGTSGSYEQYF
TRBV2	TRBJ2-2	TRBD2	NA	TGTGCCAGCAGTGAACCAGCGGGGTACACCGGGGAGCTGTTTTTT	CASSEPAGYTGELFF
TRBV5-1	TRBJ2-7	TRBD2	once	TGCGCCAGCAGCTTGGGGGAGGGGTCGCGGGACGAGCAGTACTTC	CASSLGEGSRDEQYF
TRBV7-8	TRBJ1-2	TRBD1	NA	TGTGCCAGCAGCTTAGGGAAGGGGGCGGATGGCTACACCTTC	CASSLGKGADGYTF
TRBV19	TRBJ2-7	NA	few	TGTGCCAGTAGTATGGGCTTCTCCTACGAGCAGTACTTC	CASSMGFSYEQYF
TRBV10-1	TRBJ2-7	NA	NA	TGCGCCAGGAATTTAGAGGGGGAGCAGTACTTC	CARNLEGEQYF
TRBV4-1	TRBJ1-1	NA	NA	TGCGCCAGCAGCTTCCTACGATGGAACACTGAAGCTTTCTTT	CASSFLRWNTEAFF
TRBV4-1	TRBJ2-7	TRBD1	NA	TGCGCCAGCAGCCAAGGGACAGGGGAAACCTACGAGCAGTACTTC	CASSQGTGETYEQYF
TRBV27	TRBJ2-1	TRBD2	NA	TGTGCCAGCAGCAAGGGACTAGCGGTCCATGAGCAGTTCTTC	CASSKGLAVHEQFF
TRBV18	TRBJ2-7	NA	NA	TGTGCCAGCTCACCACCTTTGGGTTACGAGCAGTACTTC	CASSPPLGYEQYF
TRBV6-6	TRBJ1-1	TRBD1	NA	TGTGCCAGCACCCCAGCAGGGGGCACTGAAGCTTTCTTT	CASTPAGGTEAFF
TRBV7-9	TRBJ2-7	TRBD1	NA	TGTGCCAGCAGCTTAGAAGGGGGCCACGCAGGGGCGTACGAGCAGTACTTC	CASSLEGGHAGAYEQYF
TRBV6-5	TRBJ1-1	NA	NA	TGTGCCAGCAGGCGACAGGCCACGAGTACTGAAGCTTTCTTT	CASRRQATSTEAFF
TRBV2	TRBJ2-3	NA	NA	TGTGCCAGCAGTGGGGAAGGGAATTATTATTCGGATACGCAGTATTTT	CASSGEGNYYSDTQYF
TRBV7-2	TRBJ2-1	NA	NA	TGTGCCAGCAGCTCCTCGAGAGGCGACGAGCAGTTCTTC	CASSSSRGDEQFF
TRBV7-6	TRBJ2-3	NA	NA	TGTGCCAGCGGACGTAGCGGAGCACGCACAGATACGCAGTATTTT	CASGRSGARTDTQYF
TRBV19	TRBJ1-2	NA	NA	TGTGCCAGTCTCTCAGACAGTCCGGGCTATGGCTACACCTTC	CASLSDSPGYGYTF
TRBV10-3	TRBJ2-1	NA	NA	TGTGCCATCAGTGAGTCGACAGGTAACAATGAGCAGTTCTTC	CAISESTGNNEQFF
TRBV7-8	TRBJ2-7	NA	NA	TGTGCCAGCAGCTTACCCCTCCACAGGGGAGGCTACGAGCAGTACTTC	CASSLPLHRGGYEQYF
TRBV10-2	TRBJ2-1	TRBD1	once	TGCGCCAGCGCCGGGACAGGGGGCAATGAGCAGTTCTTC	CASAGTGGNEQFF
TRBV7-9	TRBJ2-7	TRBD2	NA	TGTGCCAGCAGCTTGGGACTAGCGGGAGTGGATGAGCAGTACTTC	CASSLGLAGVDEQYF
TRBV28	TRBJ2-7	NA	NA	TGTGCCAGCAGTTTATTACACAGGGCCGAGCAGTACTTC	CASSLLHRAEQYF
TRBV6-5	TRBJ2-1	NA	once	TGTGCCAGCAGTTTGCTCGGGGGCGCATCCTACAATGAGCAGTTCTTC	CASSLLGGASYNEQFF
TRBV11-3	TRBJ2-1	TRBD2	NA	TGTGCCAGCAGCCTTAGCGGGAACTCCTACAATGAGCAGTTCTTC	CASSLSGNSYNEQFF
TRBV6-5	TRBJ2-5	NA	NA	TGTGCCAGCAGTTACTCGGGACGTCCCGGCGAGACCCAGTACTTC	CASSYSGRPGETQYF
TRBV30	TRBJ2-7	TRBD1	NA	TGTGCCTGGAGTTCCCGGGACAGACCATACGAGCAGTACTTC	CAWSSRDRPYEQYF
TRBV28	TRBJ1-1	NA	NA	TGTGCCAGCAGTTCCCGCAGGGAATTGAACACTGAAGCTTTCTTT	CASSSRRELNTEAFF
TRBV6-6	TRBJ1-1	NA	NA	TGTGCCAGCAGACACCGAGGGCCTGAAGCTTTCTTT	CASRHRGPEAFF
TRBV9	TRBJ1-6	NA	NA	TGTGCCAGCAGCCCCTCGGGGGGAACGATGAATTCACCCCTCCACTTT	CASSPSGGTMNSPLHF
TRBV6-5	TRBJ1-3	TRBD1	NA	TGTGCCAGCAGAGGACAGGGTCCTGGAAACACCATATATTTT	CASRGQGPGNTIYF
TRBV5-1	TRBJ2-1	TRBD1	NA	TGCGCCAGCAGCCCCGACAGGGTTTACTACAATGAGCAGTTCTTC	CASSPDRVYYNEQFF
TRBV10-1	TRBJ2-1	TRBD2	NA	TGCGCCAGCAGTGCCAGGACTAGTGATTTACGTCCCTACAATGAGCAGTTCTTC	CASSARTSDLRPYNEQFF
TRBV6-5	TRBJ1-1	NA	NA	TGTGCCAGCAGTACAGGGATGAACACTGAAGCTTTCTTT	CASSTGMNTEAFF
TRBV15	TRBJ1-3	NA	once	TGTGCCACCAGCTTCGGACAGCCCTCTGGAAACACCATATATTTT	CATSFGQPSGNTIYF